Included here is one T cell receptor beta chain sequence, with context. This entry comes from a study of OX40 agonist ivuxolimab in advanced cancers. Autoimmune disease history or systemic immunosuppression was exclusionary. The data were produced by immunoSEQ multiplex PCR, yet TCRdb's version contains in-frame clones alone and is incomplete. The table records approximately 60,000 clones, around nine tenths of them present only once. The CDR3 sequence is 15 residues long. The ends lost 4 bases at V and 4 bases at J; junction bases unmatched: 5. Germline assignment: CDR1 LNHDA and CDR2 SQIVND (reference sequence).

The TCR was taken from an adult with an advanced solid tumor such as melanoma, head and neck, liver or kidney cancer. The sample consisted of CD4+ or CD8+ T cells sorted from blood, taken in a trial of the OX40 agonist ivuxolimab. The rearrangement joins TRBV19 to TRBJ1-4; TRBD1 matches 8 bases. CDR3 DNA sequence: TGTGCCAGTAGTACCCTGGACAGGGTTAATGAAAAACTGTTTTTT. Translated, it gives CASSTLDRVNEKLFF. The variable domain in full, completed from reference TRBV19 and TRBJ1-4, reads DGGITQSPKYLFRKEGQNVTLSCEQNLNHDAMYWYRQDPGQGLRLIYYSQIVNDFQKGDIAEGYSVSREKKESFPLTVTSAQKNPTAFYLCASSTLDRVNEKLFFGSGTQLSVL.